This TCR beta chain was observed in a study of cytomegalovirus exposure and HLA in healthy donors. Study-level findings and limits: With later analysis, a missense DCLRE1C variant became linked to TCR beta V- and J-gene trimming. HLA alleles were associated with around 17,000 TCR beta sequences in a later analysis at 0.05 false discovery rate.

Germline trimming cut 7 bases from V and 5 bases from J; bases unmatched to any gene: 4. This CDR3 contains 13 residues. CDR1 and CDR2 (germline): MNHEY, SVGAGI. For this clone: Antigen specificity is unknown.

PCR primers comprised 60 Vbeta and 13 Jbeta primers. Sequencing used immunoSEQ multiplex PCR; TCRdb keeps in-frame clones, though not all of them. The data show roughly 110,000 clones, with 79% seen just once and 2.5% to 3% held by the top ten. The TCR sequence derives from a woman aged 18 to 35 in good health and CMV-seropositive. The sequencing input was PBMCs. V is TRBV6-5 and J is TRBJ2-5, with 10 bases lining up with TRBD2. CDR3 protein: CASTLAGAETQYF. CDR3 bases: TGTGCCAGCACCCTAGCGGGAGCGGAGACCCAGTACTTC.